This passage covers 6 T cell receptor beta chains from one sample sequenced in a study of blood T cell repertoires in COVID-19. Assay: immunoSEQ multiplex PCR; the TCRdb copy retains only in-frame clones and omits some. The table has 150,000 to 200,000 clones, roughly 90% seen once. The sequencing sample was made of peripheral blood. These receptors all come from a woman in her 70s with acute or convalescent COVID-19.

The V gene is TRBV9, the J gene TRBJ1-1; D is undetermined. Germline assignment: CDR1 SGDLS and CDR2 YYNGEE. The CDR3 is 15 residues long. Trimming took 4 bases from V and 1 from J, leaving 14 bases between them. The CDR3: CASSRDPSGNTEAFF. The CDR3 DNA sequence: TGTGCCAGCAGCCGGGATCCCTCGGGGAACACTGAAGCTTTCTTT.

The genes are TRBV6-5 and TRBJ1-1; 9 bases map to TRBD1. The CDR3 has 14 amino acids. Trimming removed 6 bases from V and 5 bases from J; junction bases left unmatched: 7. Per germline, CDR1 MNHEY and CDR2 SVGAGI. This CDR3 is CASRPTGGPTEAFF. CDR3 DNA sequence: TGTGCCAGCAGACCCACAGGGGGCCCGACTGAAGCTTTCTTT.

DNA of the CDR3: TGTGCCAGCAGTATTGGACAGGGCCCTAATTCACCCCTCCACTTT. Translating gives CASSIGQGPNSPLHF. This chain joins TRBV7-8 and TRBJ1-6; 8 bases align to TRBD1. V shed 6 bases and J 6 bases; nucleotides not matched to a gene: 7. In germline, CDR1 is SGHVS, CDR2 FQNEAQ. The CDR3 is made up of 15 amino acids.

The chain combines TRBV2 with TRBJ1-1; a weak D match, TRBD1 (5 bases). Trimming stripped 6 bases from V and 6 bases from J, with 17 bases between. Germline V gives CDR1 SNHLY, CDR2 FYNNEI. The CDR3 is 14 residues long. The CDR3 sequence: CASRGDSGTSEAFF. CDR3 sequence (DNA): TGTGCCAGCAGGGGGGACTCCGGAACATCTGAAGCTTTCTTT.

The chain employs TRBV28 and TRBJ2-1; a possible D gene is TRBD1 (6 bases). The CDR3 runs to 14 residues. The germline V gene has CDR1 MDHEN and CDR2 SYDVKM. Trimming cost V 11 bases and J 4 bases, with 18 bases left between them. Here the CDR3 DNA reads TGTGCCTCGCAACCGGGACAAATTTACAATGAGCAGTTCTTC. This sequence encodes CASQPGQIYNEQFF.

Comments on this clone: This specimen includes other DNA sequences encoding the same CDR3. The CDR3 bases are TGTGCCAGCAGTTATGGGGGACAGGGTAACTATGGCTACACCTTC. Residues: CASSYGGQGNYGYTF. This chain links TRBV6-5 with TRBJ1-2; 9 bases line up with TRBD1. The CDR3 runs 15 residues. Germline CDR1 and CDR2: MNHEY and SVGAGI. After removal of 3 bases from V and 1 base from J, the junction contained 3 bases not matched to a gene.